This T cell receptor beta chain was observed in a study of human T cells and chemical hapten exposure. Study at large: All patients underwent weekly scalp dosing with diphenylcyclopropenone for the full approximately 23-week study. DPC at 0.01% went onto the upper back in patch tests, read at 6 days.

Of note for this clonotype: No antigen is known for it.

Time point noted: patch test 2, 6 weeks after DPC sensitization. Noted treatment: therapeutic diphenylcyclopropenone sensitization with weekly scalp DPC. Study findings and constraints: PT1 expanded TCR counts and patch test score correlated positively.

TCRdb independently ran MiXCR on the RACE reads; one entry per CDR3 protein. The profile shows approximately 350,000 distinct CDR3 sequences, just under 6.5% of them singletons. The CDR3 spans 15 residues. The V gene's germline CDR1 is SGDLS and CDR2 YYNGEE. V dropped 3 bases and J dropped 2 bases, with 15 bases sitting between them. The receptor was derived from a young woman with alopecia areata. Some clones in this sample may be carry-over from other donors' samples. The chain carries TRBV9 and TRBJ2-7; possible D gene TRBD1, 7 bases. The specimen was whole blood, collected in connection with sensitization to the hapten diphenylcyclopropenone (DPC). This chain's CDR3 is CASSAGGQTAYEQYF. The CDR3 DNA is TGTGCCAGCAGCGCCGGGGGACAGACTGCCTACGAGCAGTACTTC.